The entry that follows covers one T cell receptor (beta chain) sequence. The antigen remains undetermined. The sample comes from a study of cytomegalovirus exposure and HLA in healthy donors. Study observations and caveats: When analyzed later, a missense DCLRE1C variant was found to be linked to TCR beta V- and J-gene trimming. Researchers counted 150 to 200 TCR beta chains as cytomegalovirus-associated. Among the CMV-associated chains, a few were confirmed in vitro as specific for CMV antigens. According to a later analysis, donors in an Asian-associated ancestry cluster reportedly had fewer N-insertions than the roughly 630-donor mean.

V lost 1 base, J lost 4 bases, and 6 bases stayed unmatched. There are 16 residues in the CDR3. Germline CDR1 LNHNV, CDR2 YYDKDF (reference sequence). Researchers ran the PCR with 60 Vbeta and 13 Jbeta primers. Generated by immunoSEQ multiplex PCR, the TCRdb table keeps only in-frame clones and is missing some. Its table records 110,000 to 150,000 clones. What was sequenced was PBMCs. The TCR sequence derives from a male donor in good health and CMV-seronegative. The genes are TRBV15 and TRBJ1-5, with TRBD1 identical over 8 bases. CDR3 nucleotides: TGTGCCACCAGCAGAGGGAGACAGGGGTTGAATCAGCCCCAGCATTTT. Protein sequence: CATSRGRQGLNQPQHF.